The text below deals with one T cell receptor (beta chain). Its antigen remains unidentified. Trimming shortened V by 0 bases and J by 3 bases, and 11 bases separated the two germline ends. The CDR3 is 15 residues long. CDR1 and CDR2 (germline): LGHNA, YNFKEQ. The protocol attached unique molecular identifiers to individual cDNA molecules. TCRdb fed the 5' RACE reads into MiXCR, producing one record per CDR3 protein. The profile shows fewer than 50,000 distinct CDR3 sequences, roughly 7% of them singletons. This record comes from a study of early T cells in non-severe SARS-CoV-2 infection. Study at large: Bulk RNA from unsorted whole blood was sequenced; chains were unpaired.

The study, taken as a whole, reports: VDJdb-based annotation leaned toward anti-spike CD8 responses and missed private and CD4 specificities.

The chain has TRBV4-2 and TRBJ1-1; a possible D gene is TRBD1 (5 bases). Sequences were obtained from whole blood. The clonotype comes from an adult who was a healthcare worker with PCR-confirmed SARS-CoV-2 infection or an uninfected control (not recorded which). CDR3 DNA: TGTGCCAGCAGCCAAGATGGGACCGAATACACTGAAGCTTTCTTT. It translates to CASSQDGTEYTEAFF.